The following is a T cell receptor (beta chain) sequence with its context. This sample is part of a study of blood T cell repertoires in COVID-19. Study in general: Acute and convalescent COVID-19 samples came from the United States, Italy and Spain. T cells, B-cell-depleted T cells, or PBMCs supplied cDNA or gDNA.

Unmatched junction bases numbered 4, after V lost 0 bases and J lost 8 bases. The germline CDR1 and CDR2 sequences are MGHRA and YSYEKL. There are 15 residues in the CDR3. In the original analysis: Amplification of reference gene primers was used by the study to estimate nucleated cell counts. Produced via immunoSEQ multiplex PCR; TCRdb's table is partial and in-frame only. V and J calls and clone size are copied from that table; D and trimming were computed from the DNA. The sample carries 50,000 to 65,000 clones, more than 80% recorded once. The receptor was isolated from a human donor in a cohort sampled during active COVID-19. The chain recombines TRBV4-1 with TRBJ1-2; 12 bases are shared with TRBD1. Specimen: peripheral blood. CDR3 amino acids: CASSQEGTGGEGYTF. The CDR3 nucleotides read TGCGCCAGCAGCCAAGAGGGGACAGGGGGCGAGGGCTACACCTTC.